This T cell receptor (beta chain) was profiled in a study of Ad26.COV2.S vaccination and SARS-CoV-2 variants. Whole-study results and caveats: It was found that vaccine and placebo recipients had similar non-spike TCR breadth.

Treatment specified: roughly 19 received Ad26.COV2.S at low or high dose, single or two shots; roughly 5 received placebo; per-sample allocation not given. The samples were gathered on day 63 after the first injection of vaccine or placebo. Note on this clone: Its target is unknown.

Measured with immunoSEQ multiplex PCR; TCRdb has only the in-frame clones, and not every one. The sample lists some 400,000 clones; approximately 91% were seen once. The J segment lost 4 bases and the V segment lost 4 bases, leaving 0 bases of the junction unmatched. This CDR3 is built from 13 residues. Germline loops: CDR1 KGHDR, CDR2 SFDVKD. The specimen was peripheral blood, collected in a trial of Ad26.COV2.S vaccine versus placebo. The clonotype originates from a person aged 18 to 65 who received the Ad26.COV2.S COVID-19 vaccine or a placebo. This rearrangement joins TRBV24-1 to TRBJ1-5, with TRBD1 matching over 7 bases. CDR3 coding DNA: TGTGCCACCAGTGAACAGGGGAATCAGCCCCAGCATTTT. It codes for CATSEQGNQPQHF.